This TCR beta chain was captured by sequencing in a study of shared clonotypes between healthy human individuals. General observations from the study: With a handful of donors compared, 5% to 5.5% of naive CD4 clonotypes were shared.

Comments on this clone: What it recognizes is unknown.

Sequencing used immunoSEQ multiplex PCR; TCRdb keeps in-frame clones, though not all of them. In the table there are roughly 2.2 million clones, less than 95% of which are singletons. V shed 5 bases and J shed 1 base, with 8 bases lying between them. CDR1 and CDR2 (germline): SNHLY, FYNNEI. The length of the CDR3 is 13 residues. The specimen was naive CD4+ T cells from PBMCs. Subset specified: CD45RA+ positively selected. This receptor was identified in a man aged 18 to 29 in good health. Some clones in this sample may be carry-over from other donors' samples. The rearrangement links TRBV2 to TRBJ1-1, with D possibly being TRBD1 (5 bases). CDR3 sequence: CASSSGQNTEAFF. As DNA, the CDR3 is TGTGCCAGCAGTTCCGGACAGAACACTGAAGCTTTCTTT.